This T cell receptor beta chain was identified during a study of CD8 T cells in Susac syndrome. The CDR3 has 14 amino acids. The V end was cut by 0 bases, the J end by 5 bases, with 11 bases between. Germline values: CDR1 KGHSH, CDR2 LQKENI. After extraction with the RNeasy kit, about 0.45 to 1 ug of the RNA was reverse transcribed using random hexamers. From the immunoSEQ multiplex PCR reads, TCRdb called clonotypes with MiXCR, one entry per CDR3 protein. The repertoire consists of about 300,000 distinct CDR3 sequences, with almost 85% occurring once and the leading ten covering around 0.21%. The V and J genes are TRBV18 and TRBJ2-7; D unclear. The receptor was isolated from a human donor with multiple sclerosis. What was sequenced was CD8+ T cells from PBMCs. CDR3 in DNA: TGTGCCAGCTCACCACCAACCACCGACCACGAGCAGTACTTC. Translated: CASSPPTTDHEQYF.